These T cell receptor beta chains were read from a single sample in a study of cytomegalovirus exposure and HLA in healthy donors. Sequencing was performed with immunoSEQ multiplex PCR; in TCRdb, only in-frame clones are kept and a portion is missing. The table lists approximately 190,000 clones. The material sequenced was PBMCs. These receptors were obtained from a boy aged 5-17 years in good health and CMV-seronegative. The CDR3 runs from the conserved cysteine through the conserved F or W. A D gene is named only where the DNA matches it firmly.

V gene	J gene	D gene	CDR3 DNA	CDR3 protein
TRBV28	TRBJ2-5	NA	TGTGCCAGCAGTGGAGGGGGCCAGAAGAAGACCCAGTACTTC	CASSGGGQKKTQYF
TRBV2	TRBJ2-3	TRBD2	TGTGCCAGCAGTGGGGGGGGGCTAGCGGGCCCAACGCAGTATTTT	CASSGGGLAGPTQYF
TRBV27	TRBJ1-2	TRBD1	TGTGCCAGCAGTTCCAGGACAGGTGGCGGGCGTGGCTACACCTTC	CASSSRTGGGRGYTF
TRBV15	TRBJ2-7	NA	TGTGCCACCAGCAGAGACAGCAACTACGAGCGGTACTTC	CATSRDSNYERYF
TRBV11-1	TRBJ1-1	TRBD1	TGTGCCAGCAGCTTCCGGGACAGGAACACTGAAGCTTTCTTT	CASSFRDRNTEAFF
TRBV6-6	TRBJ1-4	NA	TGTGCTAGCAGTCCGGGGCGGGAGGAAAAACTGTTTTTT	CASSPGREEKLFF
TRBV7-6	TRBJ1-3	TRBD1	TGTGCCAGCAGCAGAGGGGGCCTCTCTGGAAACACCATATATTTT	CASSRGGLSGNTIYF
TRBV19	TRBJ1-2	TRBD1	TGTGCCAGCCGTCCCCGGGACAGGCTCCGAGGCTACACCTTC	CASRPRDRLRGYTF
TRBV18	TRBJ2-2	NA	TGTGCCAGCTCACCACCAGGAGGGACCCCGAACACCGGGGAGCTGTTTTTT	CASSPPGGTPNTGELFF
TRBV7-8	TRBJ1-1	NA	TGTGCCAGCAGCTTAGTCGGGGGAGCGGACACTGAAGCTTTCTTT	CASSLVGGADTEAFF